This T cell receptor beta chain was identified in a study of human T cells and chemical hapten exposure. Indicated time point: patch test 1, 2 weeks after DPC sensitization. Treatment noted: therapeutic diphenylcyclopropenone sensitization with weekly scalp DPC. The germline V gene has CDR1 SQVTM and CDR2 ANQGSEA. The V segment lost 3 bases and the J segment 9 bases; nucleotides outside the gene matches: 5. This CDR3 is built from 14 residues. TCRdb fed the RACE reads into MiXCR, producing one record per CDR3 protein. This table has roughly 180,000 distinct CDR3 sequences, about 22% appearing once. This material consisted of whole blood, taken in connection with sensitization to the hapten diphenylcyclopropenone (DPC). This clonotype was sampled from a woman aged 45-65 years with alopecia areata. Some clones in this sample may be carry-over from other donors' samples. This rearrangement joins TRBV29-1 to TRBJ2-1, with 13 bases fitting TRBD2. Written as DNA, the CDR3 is TGCAGCGTTGAGAGGACTAGCGGGAGCGTTGAGCAGTTCTTC. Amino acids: CSVERTSGSVEQFF.